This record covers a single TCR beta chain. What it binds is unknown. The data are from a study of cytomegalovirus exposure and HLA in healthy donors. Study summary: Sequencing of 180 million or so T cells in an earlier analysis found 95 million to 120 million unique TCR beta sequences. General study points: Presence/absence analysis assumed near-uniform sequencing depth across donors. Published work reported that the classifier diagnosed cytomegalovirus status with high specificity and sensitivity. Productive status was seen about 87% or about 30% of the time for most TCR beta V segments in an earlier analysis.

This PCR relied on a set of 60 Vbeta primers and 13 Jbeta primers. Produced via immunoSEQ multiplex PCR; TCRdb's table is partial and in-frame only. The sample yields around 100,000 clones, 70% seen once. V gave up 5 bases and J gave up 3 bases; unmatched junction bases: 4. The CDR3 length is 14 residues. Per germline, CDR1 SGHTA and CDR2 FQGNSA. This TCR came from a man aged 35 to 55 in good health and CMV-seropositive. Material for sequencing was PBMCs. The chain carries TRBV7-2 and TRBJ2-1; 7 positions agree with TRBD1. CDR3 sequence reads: CASSPDRYYNEQFF. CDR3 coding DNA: TGTGCCAGCAGCCCGGACAGGTACTACAATGAGCAGTTCTTC.